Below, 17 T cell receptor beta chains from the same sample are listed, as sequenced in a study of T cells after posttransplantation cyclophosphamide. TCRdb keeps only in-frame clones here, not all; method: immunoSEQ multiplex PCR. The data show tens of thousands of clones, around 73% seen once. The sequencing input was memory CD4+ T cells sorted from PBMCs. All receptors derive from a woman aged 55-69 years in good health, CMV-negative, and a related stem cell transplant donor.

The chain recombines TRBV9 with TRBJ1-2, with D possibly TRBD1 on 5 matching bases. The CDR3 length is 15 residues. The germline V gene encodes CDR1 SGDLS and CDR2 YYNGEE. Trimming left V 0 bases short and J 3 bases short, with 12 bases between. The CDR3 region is CASSVGEGGDYGYTF. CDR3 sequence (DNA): TGTGCCAGCAGCGTAGGGGAGGGAGGGGACTATGGCTACACCTTC.

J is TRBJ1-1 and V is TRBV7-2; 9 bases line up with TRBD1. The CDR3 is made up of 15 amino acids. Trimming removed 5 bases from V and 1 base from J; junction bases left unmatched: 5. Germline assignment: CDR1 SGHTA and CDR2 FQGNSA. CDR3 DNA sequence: TGTGCCAGCAGCACACAGGACAGGGGGAACACTGAAGCTTTCTTT. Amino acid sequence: CASSTQDRGNTEAFF.

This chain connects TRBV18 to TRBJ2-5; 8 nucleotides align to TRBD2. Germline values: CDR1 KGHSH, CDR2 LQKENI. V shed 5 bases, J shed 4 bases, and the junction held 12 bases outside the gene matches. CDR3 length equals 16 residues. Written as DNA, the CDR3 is TGTGCCAGCTCAACCCTACCGGGACTAGTACGAGAGACCCAGTACTTC. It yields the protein CASSTLPGLVRETQYF.

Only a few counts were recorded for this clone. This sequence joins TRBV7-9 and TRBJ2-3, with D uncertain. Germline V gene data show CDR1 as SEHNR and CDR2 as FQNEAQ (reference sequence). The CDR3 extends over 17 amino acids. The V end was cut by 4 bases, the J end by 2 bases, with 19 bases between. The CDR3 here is CASSSARLLSLTDTQYF. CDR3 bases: TGTGCCAGCAGCTCGGCGCGGCTGCTGTCCCTCACAGATACGCAGTATTTT.

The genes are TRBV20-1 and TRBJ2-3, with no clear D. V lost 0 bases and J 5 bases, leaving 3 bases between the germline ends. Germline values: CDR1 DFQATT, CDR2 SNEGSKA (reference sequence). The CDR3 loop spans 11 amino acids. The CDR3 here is CSARDKDTQYF. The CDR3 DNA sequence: TGCAGTGCTAGAGATAAAGATACGCAGTATTTT.

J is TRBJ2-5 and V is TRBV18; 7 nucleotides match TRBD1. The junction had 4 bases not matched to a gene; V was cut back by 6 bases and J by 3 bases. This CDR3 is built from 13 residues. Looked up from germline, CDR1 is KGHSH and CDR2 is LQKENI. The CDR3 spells CASSRGQKETQYF. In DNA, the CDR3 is TGTGCCAGCTCCCGGGGACAGAAAGAGACCCAGTACTTC.

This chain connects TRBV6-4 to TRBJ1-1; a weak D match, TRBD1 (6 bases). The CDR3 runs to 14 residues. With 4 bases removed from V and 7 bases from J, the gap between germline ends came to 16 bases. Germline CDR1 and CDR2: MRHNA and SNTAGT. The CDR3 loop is CASSVKGGFHEAFF. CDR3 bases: TGTGCCAGCAGTGTCAAGGGGGGGTTTCATGAAGCTTTCTTT.

CDR3 protein: CASRRPGQGVINQGYTF. Here the CDR3 DNA reads TGTGCCAGTAGAAGACCGGGACAGGGGGTAATTAATCAGGGCTACACCTTC. The chain links TRBV19 to TRBJ1-2, with TRBD1 identical over 11 bases. Looked up from germline, CDR1 is LNHDA and CDR2 is SQIVND (reference sequence). The V segment lost 6 bases and the J segment 8 bases; nucleotides outside the gene matches: 17. This CDR3 is 17 amino acids long.

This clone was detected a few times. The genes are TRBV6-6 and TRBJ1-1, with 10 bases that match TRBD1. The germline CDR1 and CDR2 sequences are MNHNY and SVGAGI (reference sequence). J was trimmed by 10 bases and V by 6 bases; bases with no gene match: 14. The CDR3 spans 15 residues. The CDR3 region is CASSSTTGGAFGAFF. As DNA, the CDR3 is TGTGCCAGCAGCTCAACGACAGGGGGCGCCTTTGGAGCTTTCTTT.

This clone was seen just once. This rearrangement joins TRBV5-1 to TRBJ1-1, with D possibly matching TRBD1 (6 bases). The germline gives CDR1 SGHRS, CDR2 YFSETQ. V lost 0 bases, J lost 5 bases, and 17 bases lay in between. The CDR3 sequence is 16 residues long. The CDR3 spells CASSLEGGARGTEAFF. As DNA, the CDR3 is TGCGCCAGCAGCTTGGAGGGGGGGGCAAGGGGAACTGAAGCTTTCTTT.

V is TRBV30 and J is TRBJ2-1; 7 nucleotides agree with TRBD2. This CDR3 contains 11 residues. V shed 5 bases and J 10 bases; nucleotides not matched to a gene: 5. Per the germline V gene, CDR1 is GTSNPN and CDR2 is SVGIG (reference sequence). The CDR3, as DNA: TGTGCCTGGTCTGGGCGGGGGGAGCAGTTCTTC. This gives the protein CAWSGRGEQFF.

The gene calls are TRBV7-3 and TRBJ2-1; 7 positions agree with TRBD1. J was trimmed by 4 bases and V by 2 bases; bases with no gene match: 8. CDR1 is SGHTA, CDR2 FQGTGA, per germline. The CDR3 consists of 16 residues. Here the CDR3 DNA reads TGTGCCAGCAGCTTATTATCGGGACAGAGGTACAATGAGCAGTTCTTC. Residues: CASSLLSGQRYNEQFF.

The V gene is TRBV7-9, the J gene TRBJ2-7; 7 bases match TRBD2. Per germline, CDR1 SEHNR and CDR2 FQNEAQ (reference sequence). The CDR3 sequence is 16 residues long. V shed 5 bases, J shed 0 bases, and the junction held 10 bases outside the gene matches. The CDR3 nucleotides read TGTGCCAGCAGCGGAATAGGGACTAAAAGCTCCTACGAGCAGTACTTC. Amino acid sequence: CASSGIGTKSSYEQYF.

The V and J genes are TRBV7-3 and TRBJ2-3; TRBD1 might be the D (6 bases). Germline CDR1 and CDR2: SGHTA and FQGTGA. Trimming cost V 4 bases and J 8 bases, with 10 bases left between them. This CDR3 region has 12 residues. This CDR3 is CASSSGDGTQYF. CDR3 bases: TGTGCCAGCAGCTCAGGGGATGGTACGCAGTATTTT.

CDR3 DNA sequence: TGTGCCTGGAGGCATGGTCAACAGAGCGGAAACACCATATATTTT. Its protein product is CAWRHGQQSGNTIYF. The chain recombines TRBV30 with TRBJ1-3; D ambiguous. V lost 3 bases, J lost 4 bases, and 16 bases lay in between. This CDR3 region has 15 residues. Germline assignment: CDR1 GTSNPN and CDR2 SVGIG (reference sequence).

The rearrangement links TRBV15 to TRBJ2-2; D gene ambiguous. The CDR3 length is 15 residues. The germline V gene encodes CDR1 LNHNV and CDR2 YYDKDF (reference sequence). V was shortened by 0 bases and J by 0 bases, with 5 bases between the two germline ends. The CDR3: CATSRDYSNTGELFF. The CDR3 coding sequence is TGTGCCACCAGCAGAGATTATTCGAACACCGGGGAGCTGTTTTTT. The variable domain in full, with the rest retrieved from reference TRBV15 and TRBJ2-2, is DAMVIQNPRYQVTQFGKPVTLSCSQTLNHNVMYWYQQKSSQAPKLLFHYYDKDFNNEADTPDNFQSRRPNTSFCFLDIRSPGLGDTAMYLCATSRDYSNTGELFFGEGSRLTVL.

CDR3 residues: CASSVESAGYNEQFF. The CDR3 nucleotides read TGTGCCAGCAGCGTAGAATCAGCGGGTTACAATGAGCAGTTCTTC. This rearrangement joins TRBV9 to TRBJ2-1; D might be TRBD2 (6 bases). This CDR3 comprises 15 residues. Germline V gene data show CDR1 as SGDLS and CDR2 as YYNGEE. Trimming took off 0 bases at V and 4 bases at J, with 11 bases between the two ends.